A single TCR beta chain is shown here with its context. The antigen is not known. The sample comes from a study of T-cell reconstitution after alpha-beta-depleted transplantation in children. Overall study findings and caveats: As was reported, about two months after transplant, alpha-beta T cells came from several hundred expanded graft clones. The main origin of T-cell counts and diversity one year after transplant was newly produced T cells.

Preparation of the TCRbeta library was carried out with unique molecular identifiers. TCRdb fed the PCR reads into MiXCR, producing one record per CDR3 protein. Among just over 950,000 distinct CDR3 sequences listed, 25% to 30% were seen once. The germline V gene encodes CDR1 DFQATT and CDR2 SNEGSKA (reference sequence). Deletions cut 5 bases from V and 0 bases from J, with 20 bases between. This CDR3 is 18 amino acids long. The TCR originated in a boy in the first two years of life who had a stem cell transplant for SCID, so the T cells may come from the graft donor. Sample: PBMCs, mostly from graft donor cells, taken 360 days after TCRalphabeta/CD19-depleted stem cell transplant. The chain uses TRBV20-1 and TRBJ2-6, with D perhaps being TRBD1 or TRBD2 (7 bases each). The CDR3: CSALRQGLSLSGANVLTF. The DNA of the CDR3 is TGCAGTGCTCTTAGACAGGGACTATCCCTCTCTGGGGCCAACGTCCTGACTTTC.